The rows below give T cell receptor beta chains drawn from one sample of a study of T cells in Graves' hyperthyroidism and ophthalmopathy. MiXCR, run by TCRdb on the multiplex PCR reads, gives a single entry per CDR3 protein. This sample has around 500,000 distinct CDR3 sequences, with roughly 15% found just once. What was sequenced was blood. All receptors come from a woman between 25 and 40 years old with Graves' ophthalmopathy. The CDR3 runs from the conserved cysteine through the conserved F or W. A D gene is named only where the DNA matches it firmly. A row's size may be missing; if present it is once, few, many or a size class.

TRBJ2-1 TRBV20-1 TRBD2 many CSAASSGRGNEQFF TGCAGTGCTGCGTCTAGCGGGAGGGGCAATGAGCAGTTCTTC
TRBJ2-1 TRBV6-4 TRBD2 NA CASSFSIAGSLGEQFF TGTGCCAGCAGTTTTTCTATAGCGGGATCCTTGGGTGAGCAGTTCTTC
TRBJ2-7 TRBV30 TRBD1 few CAWSVPPGGDSYEQYF TGTGCCTGGAGTGTACCCCCAGGGGGCGACTCCTACGAGCAGTACTTC
TRBJ1-3 TRBV19 NA once CASSPGAGEDTIYF TGTGCCAGTAGTCCAGGGGCCGGCGAAGACACCATATATTTT
TRBJ1-2 TRBV5-4 NA NA CASSLVGRNYGYTF TGTGCCAGCAGCCTGGTGGGGCGAAACTATGGCTACACCTTC
TRBJ2-7 TRBV15 TRBD2 many CATSSLGPGGGRVSYEQYF TGTGCCACCAGCAGCTTAGGGCCGGGGGGCGGGAGGGTCTCCTACGAGCAGTACTTC
TRBJ2-3 TRBV20-1 NA many CSARDIRADRPTDTQYF TGCAGTGCTAGAGATATTAGAGCGGATAGACCCACAGATACGCAGTATTTT
TRBJ2-4 TRBV18 NA NA CASSPGFSGTAKNIQYF TGTGCCAGCTCACCAGGGTTTTCGGGAACCGCCAAAAACATTCAGTACTTC
TRBJ2-3 TRBV6-5 NA few CASSYSEGGGRITDTQYF TGTGCCAGCAGTTACTCCGAGGGTGGGGGCCGGATCACAGATACGCAGTATTTT
TRBJ2-3 TRBV20-1 NA many CSAIISTDTQYF TGCAGTGCTATAATAAGCACAGATACGCAGTATTTT
TRBJ2-7 TRBV29-1 TRBD2 few CSVGGLAGNEQYF TGCAGCGTTGGGGGACTAGCCGGCAACGAGCAGTACTTC
TRBJ1-6 TRBV5-1 NA NA CASSASGVHNSPLHF TGCGCCAGCAGCGCTTCGGGGGTGCATAATTCACCCCTCCACTTT
TRBJ2-3 TRBV15 NA NA CATSRDGIGQYF TGTGCCACCAGCAGAGATGGGATTGGGCAGTATTTT
TRBJ2-7 TRBV3-1 NA many CASSQGSGTKFYEQYF TGTGCCAGCAGCCAAGGGTCAGGAACGAAGTTCTACGAGCAGTACTTC
TRBJ2-5 TRBV28 TRBD2 many CASQGIAGEETQYF TGTGCCAGCCAGGGTATAGCGGGGGAAGAGACCCAGTACTTC
TRBJ2-2 TRBV18 NA many CASSPEGLGTGELFF TGTGCCAGCTCACCAGAGGGCCTAGGAACCGGGGAGCTGTTTTTT
TRBJ2-5 TRBV28 NA many CASSPSGGGETQYF TGTGCCAGCAGTCCCTCAGGGGGGGGAGAGACCCAGTACTTC
TRBJ2-7 TRBV20-1 TRBD2 many CSAPTFAGVYEQYF TGCAGTGCTCCGACTTTCGCGGGGGTTTACGAGCAGTACTTC
TRBJ2-4 TRBV12-3/TRBV12-4 NA many CASSPSLNIQYF TGTGCCAGCAGTCCGAGTCTTAACATTCAGTACTTC
TRBJ1-5 TRBV6-5 TRBD1 few CASSYAAGQGANWSNQPQHF TGTGCCAGCAGTTACGCCGCGGGACAGGGGGCGAATTGGAGCAATCAGCCCCAGCATTTT
TRBJ2-2 TRBV19 NA few CASSTYARTNTGELFF TGTGCCAGTAGTACTTATGCGCGGACGAACACCGGGGAGCTGTTTTTT
TRBJ2-3 TRBV15 NA few CATSRDLERSDTQYF TGTGCCACCAGCAGAGATCTAGAGCGATCAGATACGCAGTATTTT
TRBJ1-5 TRBV5-1 NA NA CASRTDPSNQPQHF TGCGCCAGCCGGACAGACCCTAGCAATCAGCCCCAGCATTTT
TRBJ2-1 TRBV19 NA NA CASSMGRELYNEQFF TGTGCCAGTAGTATGGGTAGGGAGCTCTACAATGAGCAGTTCTTC
TRBJ2-7 TRBV28 TRBD2 few CASSSILEGGPTAYYEQYF TGTGCCAGCAGTTCGATACTAGAGGGAGGGCCTACAGCATATTACGAGCAGTACTTC
TRBJ2-1 TRBV6-1 TRBD2 NA CASSPTSGRRVGDNEQFF TGTGCCAGCAGCCCGACTAGCGGGAGGCGGGTAGGTGACAATGAGCAGTTCTTC
TRBJ2-5 TRBV15 NA NA CATSRDKEGETQYF TGTGCCACCAGCAGAGATAAGGAGGGAGAGACCCAGTACTTC
TRBJ1-2 TRBV28 NA many CASRDSLYGYTF TGTGCCAGCAGGGACAGCCTCTATGGCTACACCTTC
TRBJ2-6 TRBV27 NA many CASSLSGANVLTF TGTGCCAGCAGTTTATCTGGGGCCAACGTCCTGACTTTC
TRBJ1-2 TRBV28 NA NA CASSLDSLNYGYTF TGTGCCAGCAGTTTAGACAGCCTTAACTATGGCTACACCTTC
TRBJ2-5 TRBV20-1 NA few CSASTLETQYF TGCAGTGCTTCTACCCTTGAGACCCAGTACTTC
TRBJ2-7 TRBV28 NA many CASSLYALEQYF TGTGCCAGCAGTTTGTACGCCCTCGAGCAGTACTTC
TRBJ2-1 TRBV4-1 TRBD2 once CASSSYPSGSSYNEQFF TGCGCCAGCTCTAGTTATCCTAGCGGCAGCTCCTACAATGAGCAGTTCTTC
TRBJ2-5 TRBV19 TRBD2 few CASSDYSSGRDETQYF TGTGCCAGTAGTGATTATTCTAGCGGGAGAGATGAGACCCAGTACTTC
TRBJ2-3 TRBV12-3/TRBV12-4 TRBD2 few CTSSLGLAGTDTQYF TGTACCAGCAGCCTTGGACTAGCGGGAACGGATACGCAGTATTTT
TRBJ2-3 TRBV3-1 NA many CASTTSSVYSTDTQYF TGTGCCAGCACCACCTCTAGCGTGTATAGCACAGATACGCAGTATTTT
TRBJ2-1 TRBV9 NA NA CASSGHEQFF TGTGCCAGCAGCGGACATGAGCAGTTCTTC
TRBJ2-5 TRBV5-8 NA once CASSLGQQEAQYF TGTGCCAGCAGCTTGGGACAGCAAGAGGCCCAGTACTTC
TRBJ2-1 TRBV6-5 TRBD2 NA CASSSTSGNYNEQFF TGTGCCAGCAGTTCGACTAGCGGGAACTACAATGAGCAGTTCTTC
TRBJ1-2 TRBV28 TRBD1 NA CASTPTGFDGYTF TGTGCCAGCACTCCGACAGGGTTCGACGGCTACACCTTC
TRBJ1-2 TRBV20-1 NA NA CSAQSCRGEGYGYTF TGCAGTGCTCAATCCTGCAGGGGAGAGGGCTATGGCTACACCTTC
TRBJ1-1 TRBV7-2 NA many CASSSRGSLNTEAFF TGTGCCAGCAGCTCCAGGGGCAGTTTGAACACTGAAGCTTTCTTT
TRBJ1-1 TRBV5-4 NA NA CASKKRRDSKGVTEAFF TGTGCCAGCAAAAAACGACGGGACTCAAAGGGGGTCACTGAAGCTTTCTTT
TRBJ1-1 TRBV13 NA many CASSPNGRVGNTEAFF TGTGCCAGCAGCCCAAACGGACGGGTGGGGAACACTGAAGCTTTCTTT
TRBJ2-2 TRBV6-2/TRBV6-3 NA NA CASFRASQNTGELFF TGTGCCAGCTTTCGGGCTAGCCAGAACACCGGGGAGCTGTTTTTT
TRBJ2-5 TRBV20-1 TRBD1 many CSASPGTGTIGKTQYF TGCAGTGCGAGTCCCGGGACAGGGACAATCGGGAAGACCCAGTACTTC
TRBJ2-3 TRBV20-1 TRBD2 many CSARTSGVLRTDTQYF TGCAGTGCTAGGACTAGCGGGGTGCTTAGGACAGATACGCAGTATTTT
TRBJ2-7 TRBV30 NA many CAWRTPGAYYEQYF TGTGCCTGGAGAACCCCAGGGGCTTACTACGAGCAGTACTTC
TRBJ2-7 TRBV20-1 NA few CSASGGGQTSYEQYF TGCAGTGCTAGTGGAGGGGGGCAGACATCCTACGAGCAGTACTTC
TRBJ2-7 TRBV7-2 TRBD2 NA CASSFKDSWTSGYEQYF TGTGCCAGCAGCTTCAAGGACTCCTGGACTAGCGGGTACGAGCAGTACTTC
TRBJ2-7 TRBV25-1 TRBD1 NA CASSERGQPYEQYF TGTGCCAGCAGTGAACGGGGACAGCCCTACGAGCAGTACTTC